These T cell receptor beta chains were read from a single sample in a study of preoperative IRX-2 immunotherapy in early breast cancer. TCRdb's table, derived via immunoSEQ multiplex PCR, lists solely in-frame clones and lacks some. This table holds about 98,000 clones, about nine tenths found once. The sample here was tumor tissue, taken after IRX-2 immunotherapy. Receptor source: a human donor with breast cancer. Each CDR3 is given with its conserved first and last residue. The D gene is left open where the match is weak. The size of a clone is reported for some rows only, either as once, few or many, or as a class for expanded clones.

D | size | J | V | CDR3 | DNA
. | . | TRBJ1-5 | TRBV30 | CAWGLGQGGGQPQHF | TGTGCCTGGGGGCTAGGGCAGGGAGGAGGTCAGCCCCAGCATTTT
. | few | TRBJ2-6 | TRBV10-3 | CAISESYSGANVLTF | TGTGCCATCAGTGAGTCGTATTCTGGGGCCAACGTCCTGACTTTC
. | . | TRBJ1-1 | TRBV28 | CASRVGGNTEAFF | TGTGCCAGCAGGGTCGGAGGGAACACTGAAGCTTTCTTT
. | . | TRBJ2-3 | TRBV19 | CASSQESFSTDTQYF | TGTGCCAGTAGCCAGGAGAGTTTTAGCACAGATACGCAGTATTTT
. | . | TRBJ2-3 | TRBV19 | CASSIAPGTGLTDTQYF | TGTGCCAGTAGTATAGCACCGGGGACTGGATTAACAGATACGCAGTATTTT
. | . | TRBJ1-2 | TRBV5-1 | CASRMSGLNYGYTF | TGCGCCAGCAGAATGTCAGGGCTCAACTATGGCTACACCTTC
. | . | TRBJ2-5 | TRBV28 | CASRLASQETQYF | TGTGCCAGCAGACTAGCCAGCCAAGAGACCCAGTACTTC
. | once | TRBJ1-6 | TRBV9 | CASSPDGPVGSPLHF | TGTGCCAGCAGCCCGGACGGACCCGTGGGTTCACCCCTCCACTTT
. | . | TRBJ1-4 | TRBV28 | CASGRPGSFEKLFF | TGTGCCAGCGGCCGCCCAGGGTCGTTTGAAAAACTGTTTTTT
. | . | TRBJ1-3 | TRBV6-7 | CASSRTVTSGNTIYF | TGTGCCAGCAGCAGGACAGTCACCTCTGGAAACACCATATATTTT
. | . | TRBJ1-1 | TRBV28 | CAAGDSRTEAFF | TGTGCCGCAGGGGATTCCAGGACTGAAGCTTTCTTT
. | few | TRBJ2-5 | TRBV15 | CATSRGPGEETQYF | TGTGCCACCAGCAGAGGTCCGGGGGAAGAGACCCAGTACTTC
. | . | TRBJ1-6 | TRBV19 | CASSPVQRNSPLHF | TGTGCCAGTAGTCCCGTTCAACGGAATTCACCCCTCCACTTT
TRBD1 | . | TRBJ1-1 | TRBV6-8 | CASSTGQTMNTEAFF | TGTGCCAGCAGTACGGGACAGACCATGAACACTGAAGCTTTCTTT
TRBD2 | . | TRBJ2-7 | TRBV29-1 | CSVRAGLAGVDEQYF | TGCAGCGTCCGGGCCGGACTAGCGGGAGTCGACGAGCAGTACTTC
TRBD2 | . | TRBJ2-7 | TRBV11-3 | CASSPERGASYEQYF | TGTGCCAGCAGCCCTGAGCGGGGCGCCTCCTACGAGCAGTACTTC
. | . | TRBJ1-5 | TRBV5-1 | CASSLGTREGNQPQHF | TGCGCCAGCAGCTTGGGTACCAGGGAAGGGAATCAGCCCCAGCATTTT
. | . | TRBJ1-1 | TRBV6-8 | CASSAENTEAFF | TGTGCCAGCAGTGCGGAGAACACTGAAGCTTTCTTT
TRBD2 | . | TRBJ2-7 | TRBV6-8 | CASSYSETSGTEQYF | TGTGCCAGCAGTTACTCGGAGACTAGCGGGACCGAGCAGTACTTC
. | . | TRBJ1-1 | TRBV30 | CAWIMRQINTEAFF | TGTGCCTGGATAATGAGGCAAATAAACACTGAAGCTTTCTTT
. | once | TRBJ1-5 | TRBV19 | CASSIGGAGNQPQHF | TGTGCCAGTAGTATAGGGGGGGCAGGCAATCAGCCCCAGCATTTT
TRBD2 | . | TRBJ2-1 | TRBV10-1 | CASSDGTSLDEQFF | TGCGCCAGCAGTGATGGGACTAGTTTGGATGAGCAGTTCTTC